This section outlines one TCR beta chain sequence together with its context. Its antigen is currently not known. The record has no base qualities; no much larger clone is one base away. From the cysteine through the phenylalanine, the CDR3 covers 11 amino acids. Only CDR3 DNA remains: 33 bases, in frame from the first base. Cut back by 7 bases and 7 bases, the V and J ends lie 13 bases apart. CDR1 and CDR2, per the germline V gene, are SQVTM and ANQGSEA. The data originate from a study of identical twins listed by TCRdb under 2016. In the study overall: To test whether fetal clonotypes persist, this study deep-sequenced TCR alpha and beta repertoires from monozygotic twins, from unrelated adults of various ages, and from cord blood. To rule out contamination, the twin experiments were replicated at different times with different library preparation protocols. Points the paper makes about the study in general: Conclusions relied on cross-sectional statistical analysis, since the same donors could not be followed over many years. Excess twin sharing in beta out-of-frame sequences was weaker because fewer shared sequences lowered the signal-to-noise ratio. Compared with coincidental sharing between unrelated individuals, an excess of low generation-probability sequences was observed among out-of-frame TCR alpha sequences shared between twins. Zero-insertion analyses could be partly confounded by invariant T cells such as MAIT and iNKT, though diverse VJ usage argued against such confounding for most clonotypes. In monozygotic twins, recombination models systematically underestimated out-of-frame TCR alpha sharing, but the models matched the sharing seen between unrelated individuals. Fewer insertions were carried by abundant cord blood beta clonotypes; a weaker similar trend was observed in young adult naive repertoires, while no such trend was observed in memory repertoires.

Only healthy Caucasian donors were included. The library was prepared using 5' RACE. The listed sequencing device is Illumina HiSeq 2000. A universal primer binding site was added through template switching, and the final cDNA carried a unique molecular identifier so that TCR cDNA molecules could be counted accurately. Specific primers in the conserved constant-segment region were used to synthesize first-strand cDNA for the TCR alpha and beta chains. To control for contamination, every cDNA library was double barcoded, receiving both a SMART-Mk sample barcode and Illumina barcodes. TruSeq adapter sequences along with Illumina sample barcodes were introduced in two successive PCR steps. The TCR alpha and beta cDNA libraries were sequenced on the Illumina HiSeq platform using custom primers. Under the source paper's analysis protocol: MiGEC was used to process raw reads and extract unique molecular identifiers, and MiXCR was used to find CDR3 positions. Recombination models were inferred per individual with the repgenHMM and IGoR tools using an EM algorithm. The tcR package in R was used for shared clonotype analysis, with sharing normalized by the product of cloneset sizes. To study raw recombination free of thymic and clonal selection effects, out-of-frame nonproductive sequences were analyzed. TCRdb trimmed public reads at Q25 via fastp, called clones via MiXCR and kept in-frame beta chains. Rows merge per CDR3 protein into single entries with the most common DNA and genes. The V and J calls and clone size are TCRdb's, not the authors'. The sample has more than 1.5 million distinct CDR3 sequences on record, about 32% of them singletons. Over 0.25% of the sample is held by the ten biggest clonotypes.

This sequence originates from a newborn girl in good health. The V gene is TRBV29-1 and the J gene is TRBJ1-1, with TRBD1 tentatively as D gene (5 bases match). Sequences were obtained from cord blood. The CDR3 corresponds to CSGAGRGEAFF. The nucleotide sequence is TGCAGCGGGGCAGGGAGAGGTGAAGCTTTCTTT.